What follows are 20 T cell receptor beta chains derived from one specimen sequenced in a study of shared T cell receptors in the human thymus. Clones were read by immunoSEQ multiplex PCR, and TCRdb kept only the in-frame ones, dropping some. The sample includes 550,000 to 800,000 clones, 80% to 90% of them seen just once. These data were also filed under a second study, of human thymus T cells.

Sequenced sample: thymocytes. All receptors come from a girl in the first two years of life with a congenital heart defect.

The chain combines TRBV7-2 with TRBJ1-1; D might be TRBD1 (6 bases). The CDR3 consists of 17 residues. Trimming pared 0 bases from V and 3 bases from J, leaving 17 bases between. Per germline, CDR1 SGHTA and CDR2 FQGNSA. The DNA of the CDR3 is TGTGCCAGCAGCTTAGCTAGGGGGATGTTGTCGGACACTGAAGCTTTCTTT. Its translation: CASSLARGMLSDTEAFF.

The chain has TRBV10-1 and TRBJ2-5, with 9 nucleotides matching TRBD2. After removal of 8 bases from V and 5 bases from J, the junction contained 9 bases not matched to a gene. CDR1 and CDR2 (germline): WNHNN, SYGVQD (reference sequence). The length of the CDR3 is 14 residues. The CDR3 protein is CASPLAGRGETQYF. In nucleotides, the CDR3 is TGCGCCAGCCCCCTAGCGGGGAGGGGGGAGACCCAGTACTTC.

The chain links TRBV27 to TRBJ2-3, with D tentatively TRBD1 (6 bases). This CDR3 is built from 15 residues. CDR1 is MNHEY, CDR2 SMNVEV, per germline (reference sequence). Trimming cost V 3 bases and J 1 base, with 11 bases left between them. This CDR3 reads CASSFRGSGTDTQYF. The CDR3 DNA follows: TGTGCCAGCAGTTTCAGGGGTAGCGGCACAGATACGCAGTATTTT.

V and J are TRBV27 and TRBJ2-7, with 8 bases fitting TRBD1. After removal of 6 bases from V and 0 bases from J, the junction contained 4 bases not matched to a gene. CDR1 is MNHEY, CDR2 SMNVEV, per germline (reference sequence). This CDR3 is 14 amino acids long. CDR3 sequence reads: CASRRDRTSYEQYF. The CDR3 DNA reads TGTGCCAGCAGAAGGGACAGGACCTCCTACGAGCAGTACTTC.

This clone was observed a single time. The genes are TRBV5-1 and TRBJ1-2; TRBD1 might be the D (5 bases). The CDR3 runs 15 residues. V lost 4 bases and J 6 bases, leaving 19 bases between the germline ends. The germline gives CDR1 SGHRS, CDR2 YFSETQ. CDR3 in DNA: TGCGCCAGCAGCATAACGACCAGGGCGCCGAATGGCTACACCTTC. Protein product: CASSITTRAPNGYTF.

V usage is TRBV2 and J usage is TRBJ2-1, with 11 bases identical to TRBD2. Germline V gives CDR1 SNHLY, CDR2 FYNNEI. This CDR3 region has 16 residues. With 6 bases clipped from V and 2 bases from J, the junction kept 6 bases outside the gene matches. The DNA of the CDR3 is TGTGCCAGCAGGGAGACTAGCGGGGTCGCCTACAATGAGCAGTTCTTC. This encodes CASRETSGVAYNEQFF.

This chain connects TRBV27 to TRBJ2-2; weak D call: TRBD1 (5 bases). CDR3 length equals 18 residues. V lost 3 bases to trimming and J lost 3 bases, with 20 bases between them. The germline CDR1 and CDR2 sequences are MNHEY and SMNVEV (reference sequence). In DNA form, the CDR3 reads TGTGCCAGCAGTTTTATTACTCCCCAAGAACAGGACACCGGGGAGCTGTTTTTT. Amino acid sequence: CASSFITPQEQDTGELFF.

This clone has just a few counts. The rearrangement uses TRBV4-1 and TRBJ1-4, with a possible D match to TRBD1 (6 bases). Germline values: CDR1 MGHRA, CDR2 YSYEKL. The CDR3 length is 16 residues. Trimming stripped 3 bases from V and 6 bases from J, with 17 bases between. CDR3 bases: TGCGCCAGCAGCCAGGAACACGGGAAGGGGGATGAAAAACTGTTTTTT. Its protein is CASSQEHGKGDEKLFF.

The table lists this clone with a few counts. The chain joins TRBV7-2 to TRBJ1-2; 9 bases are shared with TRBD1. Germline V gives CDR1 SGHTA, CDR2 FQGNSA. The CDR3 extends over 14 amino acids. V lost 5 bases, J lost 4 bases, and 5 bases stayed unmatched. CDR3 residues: CASSRGQGAYGYTF. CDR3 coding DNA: TGTGCCAGCAGCAGGGGACAGGGCGCCTATGGCTACACCTTC.

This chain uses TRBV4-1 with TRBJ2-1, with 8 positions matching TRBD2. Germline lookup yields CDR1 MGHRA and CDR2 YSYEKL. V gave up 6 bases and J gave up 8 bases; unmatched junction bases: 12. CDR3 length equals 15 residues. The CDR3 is CASRHPGGGQHEQFF. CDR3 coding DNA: TGCGCCAGCAGGCACCCTGGCGGGGGGCAGCATGAGCAGTTCTTC.

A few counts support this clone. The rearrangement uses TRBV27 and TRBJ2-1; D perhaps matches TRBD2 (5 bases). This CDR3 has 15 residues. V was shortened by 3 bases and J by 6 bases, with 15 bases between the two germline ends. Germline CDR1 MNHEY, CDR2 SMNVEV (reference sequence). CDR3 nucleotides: TGTGCCAGCAGTTTTTTTCGAGGACGGGGCAATGAGCAGTTCTTC. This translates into CASSFFRGRGNEQFF.

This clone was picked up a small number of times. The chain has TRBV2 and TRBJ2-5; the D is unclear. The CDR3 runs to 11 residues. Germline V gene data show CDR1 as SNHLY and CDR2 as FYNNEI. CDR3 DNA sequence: TGTGCTGTTTCGGTTTCGGAGACCCAGTACTTC. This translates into CAVSVSETQYF.

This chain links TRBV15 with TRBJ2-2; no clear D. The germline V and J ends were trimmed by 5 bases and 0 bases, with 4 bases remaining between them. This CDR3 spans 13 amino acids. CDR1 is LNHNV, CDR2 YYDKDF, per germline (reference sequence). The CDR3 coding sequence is TGTGCCACCAGCCGCGCGAACACCGGGGAGCTGTTTTTT. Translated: CATSRANTGELFF. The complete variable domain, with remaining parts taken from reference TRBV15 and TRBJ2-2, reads DAMVIQNPRYQVTQFGKPVTLSCSQTLNHNVMYWYQQKSSQAPKLLFHYYDKDFNNEADTPDNFQSRRPNTSFCFLDIRSPGLGDTAMYLCATSRANTGELFFGEGSRLTVL.

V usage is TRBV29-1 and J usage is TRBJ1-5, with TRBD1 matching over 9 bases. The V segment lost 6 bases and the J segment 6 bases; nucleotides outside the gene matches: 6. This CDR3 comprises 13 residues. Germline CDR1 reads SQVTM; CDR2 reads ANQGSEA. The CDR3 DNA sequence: TGCAGCGTAAAGACAGGGGGAGGTCAGCCCCAGCATTTT. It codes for CSVKTGGGQPQHF.

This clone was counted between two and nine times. The CDR3 loop reads CASSPRAELCHSGANVLTF. For the CDR3, the DNA is TGTGCCAGCAGCCCGCGAGCGGAACTGTGCCACTCTGGGGCCAACGTCCTGACTTTC. This chain joins TRBV28 and TRBJ2-6; D might be TRBD2 (5 bases). There are 19 residues in the CDR3. Trimming took 6 bases from V and 0 from J, leaving 21 bases between them. Per germline, CDR1 MDHEN and CDR2 SYDVKM. Full variable domain (rest looked up from reference TRBV28 and TRBJ2-6): DVKVTQSSRYLVKRTGEKVFLECVQDMDHENMFWYRQDPGLGLRLIYFSYDVKMKEKGDIPEGYSVSREKKERFSLILESASTNQTSMYLCASSPRAELCHSGANVLTFGAGSRLTVL.

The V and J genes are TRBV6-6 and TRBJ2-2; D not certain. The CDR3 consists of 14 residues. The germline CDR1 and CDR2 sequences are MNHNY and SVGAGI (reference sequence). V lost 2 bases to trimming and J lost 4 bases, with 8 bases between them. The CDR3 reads CASSYIGSTGELFF. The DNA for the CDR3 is TGTGCCAGCAGTTACATCGGTTCCACCGGGGAGCTGTTTTTT.

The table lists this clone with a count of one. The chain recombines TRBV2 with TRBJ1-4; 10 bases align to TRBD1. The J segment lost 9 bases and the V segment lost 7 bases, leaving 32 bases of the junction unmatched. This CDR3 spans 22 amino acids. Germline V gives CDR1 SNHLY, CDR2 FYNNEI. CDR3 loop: CASNPFCDRGLGLAVDTKKLFF. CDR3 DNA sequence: TGTGCCAGCAATCCGTTCTGTGACAGGGGGCTTGGGCTCGCTGTGGATACGAAAAAACTGTTTTTT.

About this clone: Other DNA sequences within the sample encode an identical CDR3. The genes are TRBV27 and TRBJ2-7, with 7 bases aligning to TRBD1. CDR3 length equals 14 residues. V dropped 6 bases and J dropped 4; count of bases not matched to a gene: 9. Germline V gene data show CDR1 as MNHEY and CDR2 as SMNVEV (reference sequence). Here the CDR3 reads CASSLLGQSYEQYF. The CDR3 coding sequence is TGTGCCAGCAGCCTGTTGGGACAGAGTTACGAGCAGTACTTC.

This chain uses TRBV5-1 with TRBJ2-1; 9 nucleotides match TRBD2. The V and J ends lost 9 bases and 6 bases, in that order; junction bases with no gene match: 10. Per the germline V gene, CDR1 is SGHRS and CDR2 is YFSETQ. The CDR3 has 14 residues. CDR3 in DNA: TGCGCCACCAGGAAGCGGGAGGCATTCAATGAGCAGTTCTTC. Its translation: CATRKREAFNEQFF.

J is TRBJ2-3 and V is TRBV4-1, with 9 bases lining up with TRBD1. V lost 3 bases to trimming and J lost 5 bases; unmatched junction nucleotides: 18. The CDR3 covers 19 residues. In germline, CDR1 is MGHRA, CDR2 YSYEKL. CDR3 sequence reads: CASSQASMDRGHHEDTQYF. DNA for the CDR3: TGCGCCAGCAGCCAGGCCTCCATGGACAGGGGCCATCATGAAGATACGCAGTATTTT.